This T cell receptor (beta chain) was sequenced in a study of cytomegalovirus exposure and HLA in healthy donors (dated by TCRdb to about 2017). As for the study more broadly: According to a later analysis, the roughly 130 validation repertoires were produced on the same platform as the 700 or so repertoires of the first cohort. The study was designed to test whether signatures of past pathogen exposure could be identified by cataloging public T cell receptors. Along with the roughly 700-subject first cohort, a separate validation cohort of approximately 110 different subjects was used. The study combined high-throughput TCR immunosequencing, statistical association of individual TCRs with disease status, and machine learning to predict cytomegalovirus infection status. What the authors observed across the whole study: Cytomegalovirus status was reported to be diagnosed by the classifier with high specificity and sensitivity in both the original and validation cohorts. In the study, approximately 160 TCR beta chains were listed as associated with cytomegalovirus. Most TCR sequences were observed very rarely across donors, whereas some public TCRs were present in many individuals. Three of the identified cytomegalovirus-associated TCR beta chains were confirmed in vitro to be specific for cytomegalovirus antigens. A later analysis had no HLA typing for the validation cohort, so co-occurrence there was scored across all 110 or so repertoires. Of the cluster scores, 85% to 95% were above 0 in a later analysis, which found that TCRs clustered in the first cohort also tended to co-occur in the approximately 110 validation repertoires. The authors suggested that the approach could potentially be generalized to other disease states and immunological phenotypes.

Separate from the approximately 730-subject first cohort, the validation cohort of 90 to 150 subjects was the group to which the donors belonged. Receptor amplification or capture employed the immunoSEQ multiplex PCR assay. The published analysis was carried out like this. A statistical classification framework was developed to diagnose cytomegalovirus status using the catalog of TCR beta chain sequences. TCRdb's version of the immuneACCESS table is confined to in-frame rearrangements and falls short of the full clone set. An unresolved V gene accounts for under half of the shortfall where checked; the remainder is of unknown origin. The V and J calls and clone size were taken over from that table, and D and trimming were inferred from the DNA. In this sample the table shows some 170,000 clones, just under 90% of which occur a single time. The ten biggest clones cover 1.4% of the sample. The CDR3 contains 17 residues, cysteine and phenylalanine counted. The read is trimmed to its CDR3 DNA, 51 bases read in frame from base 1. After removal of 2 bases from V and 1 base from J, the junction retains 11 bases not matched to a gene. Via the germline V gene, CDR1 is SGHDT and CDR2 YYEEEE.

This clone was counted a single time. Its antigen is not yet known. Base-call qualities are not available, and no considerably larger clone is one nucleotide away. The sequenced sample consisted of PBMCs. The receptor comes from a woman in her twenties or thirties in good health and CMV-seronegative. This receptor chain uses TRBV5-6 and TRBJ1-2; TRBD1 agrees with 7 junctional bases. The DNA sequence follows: TGTGCCAGCAGCTTACCCGGGACAGACTACCTTAACTATGGCTACACCTTC. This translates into CASSLPGTDYLNYGYTF.